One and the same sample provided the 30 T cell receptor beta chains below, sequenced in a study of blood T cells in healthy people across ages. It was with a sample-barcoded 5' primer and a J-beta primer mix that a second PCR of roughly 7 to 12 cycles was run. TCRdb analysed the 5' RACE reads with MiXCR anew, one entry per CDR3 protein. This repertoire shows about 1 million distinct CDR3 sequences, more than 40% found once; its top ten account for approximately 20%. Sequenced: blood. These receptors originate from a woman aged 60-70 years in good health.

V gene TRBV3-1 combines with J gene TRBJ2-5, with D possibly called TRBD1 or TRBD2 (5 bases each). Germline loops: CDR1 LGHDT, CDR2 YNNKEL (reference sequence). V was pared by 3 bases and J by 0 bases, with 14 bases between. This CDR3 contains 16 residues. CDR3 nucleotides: TGTGCCAGCAGCCACCAAGGGACCACTTACCAAGAGACCCAGTACTTC. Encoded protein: CASSHQGTTYQETQYF.

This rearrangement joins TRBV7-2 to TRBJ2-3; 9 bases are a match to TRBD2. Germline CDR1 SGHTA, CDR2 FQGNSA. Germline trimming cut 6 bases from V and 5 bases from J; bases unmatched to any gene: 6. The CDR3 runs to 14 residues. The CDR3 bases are TGTGCCAGCAGTTCAAGCGGGAGGATAGATACGCAGTATTTT. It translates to CASSSSGRIDTQYF.

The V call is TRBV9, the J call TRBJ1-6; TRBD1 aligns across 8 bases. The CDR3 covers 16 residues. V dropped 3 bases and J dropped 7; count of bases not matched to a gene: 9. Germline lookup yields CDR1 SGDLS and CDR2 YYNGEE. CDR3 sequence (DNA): TGTGCCAGCAGCGCGACCCGGGACAGGCAAAATTCACCCCTCCACTTT. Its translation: CASSATRDRQNSPLHF.

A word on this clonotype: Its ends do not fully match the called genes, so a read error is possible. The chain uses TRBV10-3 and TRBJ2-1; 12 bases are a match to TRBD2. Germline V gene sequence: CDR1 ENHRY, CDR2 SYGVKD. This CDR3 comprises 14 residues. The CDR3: CAIRTSGTYSEQFF. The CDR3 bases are TGTGCCATACGGACTAGCGGGACATACAGTGAGCAGTTCTTC.

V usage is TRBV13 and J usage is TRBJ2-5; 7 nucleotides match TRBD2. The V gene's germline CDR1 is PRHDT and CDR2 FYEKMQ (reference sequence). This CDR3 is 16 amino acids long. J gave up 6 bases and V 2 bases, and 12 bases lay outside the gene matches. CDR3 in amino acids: CASSLTLGEGYQTQYF. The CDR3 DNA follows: TGTGCCAGCAGCTTAACGTTGGGGGAGGGCTATCAGACCCAGTACTTC.

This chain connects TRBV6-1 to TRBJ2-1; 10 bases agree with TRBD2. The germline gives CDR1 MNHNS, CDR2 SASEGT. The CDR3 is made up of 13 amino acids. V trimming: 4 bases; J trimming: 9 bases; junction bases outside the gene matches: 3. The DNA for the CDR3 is TGTGCCAGCAGTGTCACTAGCGGGACTGAGCAGTTCTTC. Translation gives CASSVTSGTEQFF.

CDR3 coding DNA: TGCAGTGCTAGTAGGGAGGGGGGCGTGAACTATGGCTACACCTTC. Its protein product is CSASREGGVNYGYTF. The V gene is TRBV20-1, the J gene TRBJ1-2; possibly TRBD1 for D (6 bases). V lost 3 bases and J 2 bases, leaving 16 bases between the germline ends. From germline, CDR1 is DFQATT and CDR2 SNEGSKA (reference sequence). The CDR3 loop spans 15 amino acids.

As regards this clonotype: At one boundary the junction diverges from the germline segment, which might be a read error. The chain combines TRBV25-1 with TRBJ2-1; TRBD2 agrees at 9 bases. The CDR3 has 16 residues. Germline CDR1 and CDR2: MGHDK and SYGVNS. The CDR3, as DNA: TGTGCCAGCAGTGCCAGCGGCGGGAGGGCGTGGAATGGGCAGTTCTTC. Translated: CASSASGGRAWNGQFF.

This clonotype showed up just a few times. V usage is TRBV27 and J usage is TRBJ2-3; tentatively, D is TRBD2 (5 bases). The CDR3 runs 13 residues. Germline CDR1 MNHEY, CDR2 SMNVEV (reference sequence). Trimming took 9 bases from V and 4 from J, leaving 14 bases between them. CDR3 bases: TGTGCCAGTAAAGAGGGTGTCGCAGATACGCAGTATTTT. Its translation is CASKEGVADTQYF.

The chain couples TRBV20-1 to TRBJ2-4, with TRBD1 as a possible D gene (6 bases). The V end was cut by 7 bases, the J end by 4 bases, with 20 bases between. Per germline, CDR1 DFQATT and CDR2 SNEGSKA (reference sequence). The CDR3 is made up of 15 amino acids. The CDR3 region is CSGGQYDAFKNIQYF. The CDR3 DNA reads TGCAGTGGTGGACAGTATGATGCCTTTAAAAACATTCAGTACTTC.

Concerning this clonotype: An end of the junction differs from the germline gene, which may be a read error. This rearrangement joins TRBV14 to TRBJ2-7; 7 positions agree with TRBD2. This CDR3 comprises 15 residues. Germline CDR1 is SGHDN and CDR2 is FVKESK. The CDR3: CASRQEGGAPYEQYF. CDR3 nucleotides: TGTGCCAGCAGACAAGAGGGAGGGGCCCCCTACGAGCAGTACTTC.

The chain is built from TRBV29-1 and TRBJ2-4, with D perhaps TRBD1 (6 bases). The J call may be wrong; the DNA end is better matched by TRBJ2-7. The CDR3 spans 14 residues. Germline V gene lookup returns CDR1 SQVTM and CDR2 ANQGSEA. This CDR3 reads CSVATGRAGAEQYF. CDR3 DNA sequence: TGCAGCGTTGCCACAGGGCGGGCCGGGGCCGAGCAGTACTTC.

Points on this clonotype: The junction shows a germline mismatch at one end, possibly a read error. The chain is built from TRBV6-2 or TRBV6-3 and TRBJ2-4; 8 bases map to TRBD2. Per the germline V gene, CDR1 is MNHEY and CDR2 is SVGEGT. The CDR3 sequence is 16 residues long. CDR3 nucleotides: TGTGCCAGCAGTTCCGGGGTAGCGGGATACAAAAGCATTCAGTACTTC. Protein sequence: CASSSGVAGYKSIQYF.

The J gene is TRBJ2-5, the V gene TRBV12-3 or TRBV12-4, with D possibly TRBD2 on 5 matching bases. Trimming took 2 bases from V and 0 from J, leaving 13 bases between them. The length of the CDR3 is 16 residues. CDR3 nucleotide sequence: TGTGCCAGCAGTTTAATAGCTAGCAGGTACCAAGAGACCCAGTACTTC. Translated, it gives CASSLIASRYQETQYF.

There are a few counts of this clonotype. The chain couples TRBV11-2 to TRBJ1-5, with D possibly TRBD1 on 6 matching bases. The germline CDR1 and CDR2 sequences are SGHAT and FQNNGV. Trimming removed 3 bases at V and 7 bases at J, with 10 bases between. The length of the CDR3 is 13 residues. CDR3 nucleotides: TGTGCCAGCAGCTTCGGACAGACACAGCCCCAGCATTTT. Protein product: CASSFGQTQPQHF.

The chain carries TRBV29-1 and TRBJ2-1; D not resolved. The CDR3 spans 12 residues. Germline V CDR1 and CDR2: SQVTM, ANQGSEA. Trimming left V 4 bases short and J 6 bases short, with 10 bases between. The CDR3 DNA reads TGCAGCGTTGGACAAAATTCCAATGAGCAGTTCTTC. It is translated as CSVGQNSNEQFF.

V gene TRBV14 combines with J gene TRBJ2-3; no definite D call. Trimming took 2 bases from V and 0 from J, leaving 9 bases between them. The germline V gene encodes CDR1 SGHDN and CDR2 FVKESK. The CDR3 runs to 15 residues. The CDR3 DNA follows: TGTGCCAGCAGCCAATTTTCTACTAGCACAGATACGCAGTATTTT. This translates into CASSQFSTSTDTQYF.

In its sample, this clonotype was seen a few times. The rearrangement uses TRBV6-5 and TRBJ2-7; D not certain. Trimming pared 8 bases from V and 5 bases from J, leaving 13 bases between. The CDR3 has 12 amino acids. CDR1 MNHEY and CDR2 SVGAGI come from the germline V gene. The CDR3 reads CASLDPLDEQYF. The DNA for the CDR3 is TGTGCCAGCCTTGACCCCCTCGACGAGCAGTACTTC.

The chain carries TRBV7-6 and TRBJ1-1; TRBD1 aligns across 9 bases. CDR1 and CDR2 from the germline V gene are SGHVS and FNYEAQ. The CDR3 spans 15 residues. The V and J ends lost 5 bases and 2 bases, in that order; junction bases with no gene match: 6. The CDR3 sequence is CASSPFTGGNTEAFF. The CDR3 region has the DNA TGTGCCAGCAGCCCTTTTACAGGGGGCAACACTGAAGCTTTCTTT.

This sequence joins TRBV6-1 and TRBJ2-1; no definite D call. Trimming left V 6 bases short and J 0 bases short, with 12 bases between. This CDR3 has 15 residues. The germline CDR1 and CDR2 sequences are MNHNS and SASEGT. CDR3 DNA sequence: TGTGCCAGCAGGTCACGGAACAGCTCCTACAATGAGCAGTTCTTC. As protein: CASRSRNSSYNEQFF.

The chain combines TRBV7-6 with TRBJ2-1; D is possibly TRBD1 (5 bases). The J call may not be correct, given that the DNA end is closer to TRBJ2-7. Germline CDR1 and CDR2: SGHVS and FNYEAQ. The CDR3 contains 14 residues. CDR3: CASSLASRDYEQYF. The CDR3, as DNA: TGTGCCAGCAGCTTAGCATCCAGGGATTACGAGCAGTACTTC.

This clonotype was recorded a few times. The CDR3 DNA follows: TGTGCCAGCAGCCTTACTCCAGTCATGAACACTGAAGCTTTCTTT. As protein: CASSLTPVMNTEAFF. The gene calls are TRBV11-2 and TRBJ1-1; no firm D call. The CDR3 consists of 15 residues. The germline V and J ends were trimmed by 5 bases and 0 bases, with 13 bases remaining between them. Germline CDR1 and CDR2: SGHAT and FQNNGV.

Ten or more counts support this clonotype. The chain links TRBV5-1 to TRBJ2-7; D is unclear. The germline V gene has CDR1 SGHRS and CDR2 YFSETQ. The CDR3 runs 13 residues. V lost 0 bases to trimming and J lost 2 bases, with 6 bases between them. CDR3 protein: CASSLDGAYEQYF. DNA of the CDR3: TGCGCCAGCAGCTTGGACGGAGCCTACGAGCAGTACTTC.

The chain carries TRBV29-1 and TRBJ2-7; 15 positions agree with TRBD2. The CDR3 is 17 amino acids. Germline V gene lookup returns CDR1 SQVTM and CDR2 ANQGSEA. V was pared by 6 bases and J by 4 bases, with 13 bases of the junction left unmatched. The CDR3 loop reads CSVLERTSGRARYEQYF. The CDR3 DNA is TGCAGCGTGTTGGAGCGGACTAGCGGGAGGGCCCGATACGAGCAGTACTTC.

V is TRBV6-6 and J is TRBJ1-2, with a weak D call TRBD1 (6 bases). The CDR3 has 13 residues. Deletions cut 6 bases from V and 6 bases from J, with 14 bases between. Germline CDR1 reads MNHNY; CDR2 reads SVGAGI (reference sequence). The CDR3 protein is CASRADSRNGYTF. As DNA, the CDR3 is TGTGCCAGCAGAGCGGACAGCCGGAATGGCTACACCTTC.

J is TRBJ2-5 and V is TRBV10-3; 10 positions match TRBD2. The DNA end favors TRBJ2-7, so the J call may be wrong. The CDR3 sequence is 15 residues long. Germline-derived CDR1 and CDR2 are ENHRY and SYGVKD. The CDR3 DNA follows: TGTGCCATCAGCTCCCCTAGCGGGAGTTTTTACGAGCAGTACTTC. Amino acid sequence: CAISSPSGSFYEQYF.

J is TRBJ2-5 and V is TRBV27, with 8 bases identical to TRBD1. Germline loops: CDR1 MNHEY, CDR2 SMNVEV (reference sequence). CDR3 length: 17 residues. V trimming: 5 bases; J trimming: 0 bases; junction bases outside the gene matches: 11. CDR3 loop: CASSGSTGVSYQETQYF. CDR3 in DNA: TGTGCCAGCAGTGGATCGACAGGGGTCTCGTACCAAGAGACCCAGTACTTC.

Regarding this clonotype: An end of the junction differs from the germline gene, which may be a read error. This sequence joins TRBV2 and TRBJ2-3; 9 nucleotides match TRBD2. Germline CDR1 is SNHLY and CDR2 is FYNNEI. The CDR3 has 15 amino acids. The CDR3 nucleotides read TGTGCCAGCAGTGAAGGTAGCGGGAGAGGAGATATGCAGTATTTT. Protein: CASSEGSGRGDMQYF.

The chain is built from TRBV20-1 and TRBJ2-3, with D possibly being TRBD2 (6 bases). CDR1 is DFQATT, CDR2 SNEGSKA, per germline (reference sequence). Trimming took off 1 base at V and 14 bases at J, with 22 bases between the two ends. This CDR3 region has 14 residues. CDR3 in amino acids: CSARVLQGGITPYF. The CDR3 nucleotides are TGCAGTGCTAGAGTACTCCAGGGAGGAATTACCCCGTATTTT.

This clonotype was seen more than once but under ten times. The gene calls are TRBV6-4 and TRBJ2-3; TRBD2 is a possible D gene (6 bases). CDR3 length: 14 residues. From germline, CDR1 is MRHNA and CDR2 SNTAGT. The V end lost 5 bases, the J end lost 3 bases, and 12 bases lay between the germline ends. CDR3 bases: TGTGCCAGCAGTTTCTCGGGGGAGACAGATACGCAGTATTTT. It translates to CASSFSGETDTQYF.